This TCR beta chain was identified during a study of regulatory T cells in long-lasting Graves disease. General study points: Patients whose Graves' disease persisted exhibited lower TCR diversity than those newly diagnosed.

Time point: persistent/refractory GD, antithyroid drugs over 5 years with positive TRAb. With RNA extracted from PBMCs as input, the TCR library was made. CDR1 and CDR2 (germline): DFQATT, SNEGSKA (reference sequence). The V and J ends lost 3 bases and 0 bases respectively, with 9 bases between them. The CDR3 runs 14 residues. Researchers made TCR beta libraries by using iRepertoire HTBI primers and running Arm-PCR on CDR3 regions. As handled by the study authors: Analysis of the samples identified around 64 TRBV and 15 or so TRBJ segments. TCRdb recomputed calls from the multiplex PCR reads with MiXCR, one row per CDR3 protein. The V and J calls and clone size come from TCRdb's table, not from the authors' own analysis. The table records under 450,000 distinct CDR3 sequences, approximately 23% of them present only once. Notes on this clonotype: Its specificity is not known.

The origin of this receptor is a woman between 40 and 55 years old with Graves disease. The sequences come from peripheral blood mononuclear cells (PBMCs), collected when the disease was refractory, from a patient treated with antithyroid drugs. The chain recombines TRBV20-1 with TRBJ2-4, with D uncertain. CDR3 DNA: TGCAGTGCTAGGGGCAGGCCAGCCAAAAACATTCAGTACTTC. Protein: CSARGRPAKNIQYF.